These 5 T cell receptor beta chains were sequenced from one sample in a study of T cell responses to AZD1222 COVID-19 vaccine. Sequencing was performed with immunoSEQ multiplex PCR; in TCRdb, only in-frame clones are kept and a portion is missing. The sample shows roughly 120,000 clones, around 94% of them seen only once. The material sequenced was peripheral blood, taken on day 0 of AZD1222 vaccination. The receptor source for this set is an adult in good health.

This rearrangement joins TRBV3-1 (or the pseudogene TRBV3-2) to TRBJ2-2; D unresolved. This CDR3 has 13 amino acids. Between the trimmed V and J ends, which lost 1 base and 1 base, there was a span of 1 base. The germline CDR1 and CDR2 sequences are LGHDT and YNNKEL (reference sequence). The CDR3 spells CASSQGNTGELFF. DNA for the CDR3: TGTGCCAGCAGCCAAGGGAACACCGGGGAGCTGTTTTTT.

The chain links TRBV19 to TRBJ1-1; D is unresolved. Germline values: CDR1 LNHDA, CDR2 SQIVND (reference sequence). The V end was cut by 3 bases, the J end by 1 base, with 15 bases between. The CDR3 covers 16 residues. The CDR3 protein is CASSIYPGGRNTEAFF. The CDR3 bases are TGTGCCAGTAGTATCTACCCAGGTGGGAGGAACACTGAAGCTTTCTTT.

The chain is built from TRBV7-8 and TRBJ2-7; 11 nucleotides line up with TRBD1. The CDR3 runs 16 residues. The germline V gene encodes CDR1 SGHVS and CDR2 FQNEAQ. V lost 2 bases, J lost 3 bases, and 6 bases stayed unmatched. The CDR3 loop is CASSLKPGQGDYEQYF. CDR3 in DNA: TGTGCCAGCAGCTTAAAGCCGGGACAGGGGGACTACGAGCAGTACTTC.

The chain joins TRBV5-6 to TRBJ1-6; maybe TRBD1 (6 bases). The CDR3 is made up of 16 amino acids. Germline values: CDR1 SGHDT, CDR2 YYEEEE. The V gene lost 1 base and the J gene lost 5 bases, with 13 bases spanning the gap. The CDR3 coding sequence is TGTGCCAGCAGCTTGAATTCAGGGGCAAATAATTCACCCCTCCACTTT. It yields the protein CASSLNSGANNSPLHF.

The chain is built from TRBV7-9 and TRBJ2-2, with D unclear. The V end lost 1 base, the J end lost 6 bases, and 6 bases lay between the germline ends. This CDR3 has 13 residues. CDR1 and CDR2 from the germline V gene are SEHNR and FQNEAQ (reference sequence). CDR3 nucleotide sequence: TGTGCCAGCAGCTTAGGAATGGCCGGGGAGCTGTTTTTT. Encoded protein: CASSLGMAGELFF.